These T cell receptor beta chains were read from a single sample in a study of identical twins. TCRdb itself ran the 5' RACE reads through MiXCR, one entry per CDR3 protein. The data hold 1.5 million to 2 million distinct CDR3 sequences, with roughly 35% observed a single time. Sequenced sample: cord blood. The source is a newborn girl in good health. The CDR3 runs from the conserved cysteine through the conserved F or W.

TRBJ2-7,TRBV4-2,CASSQDLGTSSYYEQYF
TRBJ1-4,TRBV6-5,CASSYRDRAEKLFF
TRBJ2-5,TRBV3-1,CASSQEDHGTQYF
TRBJ2-4,TRBV27,CASSFRRVLPIAKNIQYF
TRBJ2-4,TRBV3-1,CASSPYTSGNEQYF
TRBJ1-4,TRBV28,CASSRTGQYEKLFF
TRBJ2-7,TRBV10-3,CAISEPTGPYEQYF
TRBJ1-1,TRBV6-1,CASSDGGPQGAAFF
TRBJ1-4,TRBV29-1,CSAQGGAATNEKLFF
TRBJ2-7,TRBV10-2,CASSEPNSWGRYEQYF
TRBJ2-1,TRBV4-1,CASSQERGLAGENEQFF
TRBJ2-7,TRBV11-1,CASSLAIGTLSPYEQYF
TRBJ2-3,TRBV5-1,CASSFNGADTQYF
TRBJ2-3,TRBV20-1,CSAGQRGVTDTQYF
TRBJ2-1,TRBV15,CATSRGWGTSGRSYNEQFF
TRBJ2-1,TRBV20-1,CSARGTGQVSYNEQFF
TRBJ1-1,TRBV6-1,CVSSVVGGSTEAFF
TRBJ2-1,TRBV5-1,CASSAILGLRDNEQFF
TRBJ2-7,TRBV20-1,CSARSLVRLSYEQYF
TRBJ1-5,TRBV20-1,CSALRDGVNQPQHF
TRBJ2-3,TRBV20-1,CSARNTLAGSTDTQYF
TRBJ2-7,TRBV4-2,CASSQGLSGYEQYF
TRBJ2-1,TRBV4-1,CASSQEAGVRWGSSYNEQFF
TRBJ2-7,TRBV6-5,CSSSETGSLEQYF
TRBJ2-7,TRBV2,CASRGLAGRSYEQYF
TRBJ2-5,TRBV5-1,CASSLASSGRVAYNDQYF
TRBJ2-7,TRBV6-5,CASSPRAGWYEQYF
TRBJ2-1,TRBV28,CASRGRLAGVQNNEQFF
.,TRBV30,CAWSPPGLTYNEQYF